These 9 T cell receptor beta chains came from one sample sequenced in a study of PD-1 blockade in classical Hodgkin lymphoma. Each and every patient relapsed after autologous stem cell transplantation, and patients got differing brentuximab vedotin exposure. Measured with immunoSEQ multiplex PCR; TCRdb has only the in-frame clones, and not every one. The table has about 13,000 clones, 80% seen once. The source material was peripheral blood mononuclear cells (PBMCs), sampled at baseline. The receptor source for this set is a human donor with classical Hodgkin lymphoma.

The CDR3 nucleotides read TGTGCCAGCAGTTTAGTGCGAGGCAATCAGCCCCAGCATTTT. This sequence encodes CASSLVRGNQPQHF. The rearrangement links TRBV28 to TRBJ1-5; no clear D gene. Trimming removed 2 bases from V and 2 bases from J, with 7 bases in between. The CDR3 extends over 14 amino acids. Germline V gene lookup returns CDR1 MDHEN and CDR2 SYDVKM. Full variable domain (rest looked up from reference TRBV28 and TRBJ1-5): DVKVTQSSRYLVKRTGEKVFLECVQDMDHENMFWYRQDPGLGLRLIYFSYDVKMKEKGDIPEGYSVSREKKERFSLILESASTNQTSMYLCASSLVRGNQPQHFGDGTRLSIL.

The rearrangement joins TRBV5-1 to TRBJ2-3; D ambiguous. Germline V gene sequence: CDR1 SGHRS, CDR2 YFSETQ. V was shortened by 5 bases and J by 2 bases, with 15 bases between the two germline ends. The CDR3 totals 15 residues. The CDR3 reads CASSSFDTYTDTQYF. The CDR3 coding sequence is TGCGCCAGCAGTTCTTTCGACACCTACACAGATACGCAGTATTTT.

This chain connects TRBV11-2 to TRBJ2-2; 8 bases map to TRBD2. This CDR3 has 16 residues. Per the germline V gene, CDR1 is SGHAT and CDR2 is FQNNGV. V lost 7 bases and J lost 5; bases outside the gene matches: 12. The CDR3 loop reads CASTPRVAGLTGELFF. In DNA form, the CDR3 reads TGTGCCAGCACCCCCAGGGTAGCGGGGTTGACCGGGGAGCTGTTTTTT.

The chain carries TRBV19 and TRBJ2-3; 9 positions match TRBD1. V dropped 5 bases and J dropped 5; count of bases not matched to a gene: 5. This CDR3 has 14 residues. Germline CDR1 reads LNHDA; CDR2 reads SQIVND (reference sequence). In DNA form, the CDR3 reads TGTGCCAGTAGTGTCGGGACAGGGAAAGATACGCAGTATTTT. It encodes CASSVGTGKDTQYF.

By frequency in the sample, this clone is medium-sized. V usage is TRBV7-8 and J usage is TRBJ2-7, with TRBD2 as a possible D gene (5 bases). Germline values: CDR1 SGHVS, CDR2 FQNEAQ. The CDR3 is made up of 16 amino acids. V was clipped by 5 bases and J by 0 bases, with 17 bases between them. The CDR3 DNA follows: TGTGCCAGCAGCGAGGGAGAAACCATAAGCTCCTACGAGCAGTACGTC. It encodes CASSEGETISSYEQYV.

The chain combines TRBV23-1 with TRBJ2-7; possible D gene TRBD1, 6 bases. TRBV23-1 is classed as an ORF, of uncertain function. This CDR3 is built from 15 residues. Trimming left V 6 bases short and J 5 bases short, with 20 bases between. The CDR3 here is CASRKIRGGFDEQYV. The CDR3 coding sequence is TGCGCCAGCAGGAAGATCAGGGGTGGTTTTGACGAGCAGTACGTC.

The gene calls are TRBV4-3 and TRBJ1-5, with 10 bases identical to TRBD1. Germline CDR1 and CDR2: LGHNA and YSLEER. The CDR3 runs 17 residues. V lost 0 bases, J lost 7 bases, and 9 bases stayed unmatched. In DNA form, the CDR3 reads TGCGCCAGCAGCCAAGATCCCGGGACAGGGGTCCGCCAGCCCCAGCATTTT. The encoded protein is CASSQDPGTGVRQPQHF.

The chain joins TRBV14 to TRBJ2-1, with TRBD2 matching 9 bases. CDR1 is SGHDN and CDR2 is FVKESK in the germline V gene. The CDR3 extends over 19 amino acids. V lost 3 bases, J lost 8 bases, and 20 bases stayed unmatched. CDR3 DNA: TGTGCCAGCAGCCATCTAAGGGGCGGGAGGGCCATTTTGGCGGATGAGCAGTTCTTC. This gives the protein CASSHLRGGRAILADEQFF.

This sequence joins TRBV12-5 and TRBJ2-5; no reliable D call. The end of the DNA aligns better with TRBJ2-7, so the J call may be wrong. CDR1 LGHNT and CDR2 FRNRAP come from the germline V gene. The CDR3 consists of 11 residues. Written as DNA, the CDR3 is TGTGCTAGTGGTACAAACTACGAGCAGTACTTC. Translation gives CASGTNYEQYF.